The next 26 T cell receptor beta chains were all read from a single sample in a study of shared clonotypes between healthy human individuals. Measured with immunoSEQ multiplex PCR; TCRdb has only the in-frame clones, and not every one. Here the sample spans roughly 700,000 clones, around 74% being singletons. The sequencing input was memory CD4+ T cells sorted from blood. The subset here: CD45RA-negative fraction. These receptors were taken from a woman under 40 in good health.

The genes are TRBV7-8 and TRBJ2-7; the match to TRBD1 covers 10 bases. CDR1 is SGHVS, CDR2 FQNEAQ, per germline. The J segment lost 7 bases and the V segment lost 6 bases, leaving 12 bases of the junction unmatched. The CDR3 length is 15 residues. CDR3 sequence: CASRGVGTGAVEQYF. The CDR3 DNA reads TGTGCCAGCAGAGGGGTGGGGACAGGGGCGGTAGAGCAGTACTTC. Full variable domain (outside the CDR3, taken from reference TRBV7-8 and TRBJ2-7): GAGVSQSPRYKVAKRGQDVALRCDPISGHVSLFWYQQALGQGPEFLTYFQNEAQLDKSGLPSDRFFAERPEGSVSTLKIQRTQQEDSAVYLCASRGVGTGAVEQYFGPGTRLTVT.

This sequence joins TRBV5-6 and TRBJ2-5, with D uncertain. CDR3 length: 14 residues. In germline, CDR1 is SGHDT, CDR2 YYEEEE. V dropped 3 bases and J dropped 4 bases, with 13 bases sitting between them. The CDR3 region is CASSSFWPRETQYF. As DNA, the CDR3 is TGTGCCAGCAGCTCTTTCTGGCCCAGAGAGACCCAGTACTTC.

The J gene is TRBJ2-1, the V gene TRBV7-3; no definite D call. Trimming pared 1 base from V and 4 bases from J, leaving 11 bases between. CDR1 and CDR2 (germline): SGHTA, FQGTGA. The CDR3 length is 15 residues. The CDR3 loop is CASSLSSLGYNEQFF. In DNA, the CDR3 is TGTGCCAGCAGCTTAAGCAGTCTAGGATACAATGAGCAGTTCTTC. Based on the CDR3 plus reference TRBV7-3 and TRBJ2-1, the full variable domain is GAGVSQTPSNKVTEKGKYVELRCDPISGHTALYWYRQSLGQGPEFLIYFQGTGAADDSGLPNDRFFAVRPEGSVSTLKIQRTERGDSAVYLCASSLSSLGYNEQFFGPGTRLTVL.

This clone has a single count. The V call is TRBV4-1, the J call TRBJ1-5; D remains ambiguous. The CDR3 consists of 15 residues. The V end was cut by 4 bases, the J end by 0 bases, with 10 bases between. Per the germline V gene, CDR1 is MGHRA and CDR2 is YSYEKL. The CDR3 region is CASSRGLDSNQPQHF. CDR3 bases: TGCGCCAGCAGCCGAGGACTTGATAGCAATCAGCCCCAGCATTTT.

The chain joins TRBV28 to TRBJ1-5, with TRBD1 identical over 8 bases. The germline gives CDR1 MDHEN, CDR2 SYDVKM. Trimming removed 3 bases from V and 2 bases from J; junction bases left unmatched: 3. The length of the CDR3 is 15 residues. CDR3 residues: CASSLAGGGNQPQHF. The CDR3 DNA reads TGTGCCAGCAGTTTGGCAGGGGGCGGCAATCAGCCCCAGCATTTT.

On this clone: The sample contains more than one DNA sequence encoding this CDR3. The chain uses TRBV7-2 and TRBJ2-1, with TRBD1 as a possible D gene (5 bases). Germline assignment: CDR1 SGHTA and CDR2 FQGNSA. The V end lost 2 bases, the J end lost 8 bases, and 10 bases lay between the germline ends. The CDR3 is 13 amino acids. The CDR3 loop reads CASSLPQGYEQFF. In nucleotides, the CDR3 is TGTGCCAGCAGCTTACCGCAGGGTTATGAGCAGTTCTTC.

The chain has TRBV29-1 and TRBJ2-7, with D perhaps TRBD2 (5 bases). The germline gives CDR1 SQVTM, CDR2 ANQGSEA. With 5 bases removed from V and 0 bases from J, the gap between germline ends came to 8 bases. CDR3 length: 12 amino acids. CDR3 sequence reads: CSVRTPSYEQYF. The CDR3, as DNA: TGCAGCGTTCGGACTCCCTCCTACGAGCAGTACTTC.

The chain recombines TRBV9 with TRBJ1-1; weak D call: TRBD1 (5 bases). There are 15 residues in the CDR3. With 5 bases removed from V and 0 bases from J, the gap between germline ends came to 14 bases. Germline CDR1 SGDLS, CDR2 YYNGEE. CDR3 nucleotide sequence: TGTGCCAGCAGTGTGGGGCACTCTATGAACACTGAAGCTTTCTTT. As protein: CASSVGHSMNTEAFF.

J is TRBJ2-1 and V is TRBV6-6; either TRBD1 or TRBD2 may fit D (5 bases each). This CDR3 has 13 residues. Trimming removed 6 bases at V and 5 bases at J, with 11 bases between. In germline, CDR1 is MNHNY, CDR2 SVGAGI (reference sequence). This CDR3 reads CASSPGTNNEQFF. The CDR3 coding sequence is TGTGCCAGCAGCCCCGGGACCAACAATGAGCAGTTCTTC.

This clone came up once. This chain connects TRBV18 to TRBJ1-2; 9 nucleotides match TRBD1. The length of the CDR3 is 14 residues. Germline loops: CDR1 KGHSH, CDR2 LQKENI. V trimming: 5 bases; J trimming: 7 bases; junction bases outside the gene matches: 8. The CDR3 loop reads CASSEQGAYSGYTF. The DNA of the CDR3 is TGTGCCAGCTCAGAACAGGGGGCTTACTCTGGCTACACCTTC.

This clone was found a few times. The rearrangement links TRBV7-9 to TRBJ2-2, with TRBD1 as a possible D gene (5 bases). The CDR3 totals 13 residues. Germline CDR1 is SEHNR and CDR2 is FQNEAQ (reference sequence). V lost 5 bases to trimming and J lost 1 base, with 5 bases between them. This CDR3 is CASSQGNTGELFF. In DNA form, the CDR3 reads TGTGCCAGCAGCCAGGGGAACACCGGGGAGCTGTTTTTT.

As concerns this clone: Other DNA sequences within the sample encode an identical CDR3. V and J are TRBV5-1 and TRBJ2-1; D is unclear. CDR3 size: 13 residues. The V and J ends lost 0 bases and 0 bases respectively, with 1 base between them. Per germline, CDR1 SGHRS and CDR2 YFSETQ. CDR3 protein: CASSLGSYNEQFF. The CDR3 bases are TGCGCCAGCAGCTTGGGCTCCTACAATGAGCAGTTCTTC.

In its sample, this clone was seen once. The rearrangement links TRBV30 to TRBJ2-5; D perhaps matches TRBD2 (5 bases). Deletions cut 5 bases from V and 2 bases from J, with 9 bases between. The CDR3 covers 12 residues. Germline V gene data show CDR1 as GTSNPN and CDR2 as SVGIG (reference sequence). The CDR3, as DNA: TGTGCCTGGCAACTAGGGCAAGAGACCCAGTACTTC. Its protein product is CAWQLGQETQYF.

The chain has TRBV5-6 and TRBJ2-7; D possibly matches TRBD1 or TRBD2 (5 bases each). V was trimmed by 1 base and J by 7 bases, leaving 18 bases between them. Germline V gene data show CDR1 as SGHDT and CDR2 as YYEEEE. The CDR3 has 15 residues. CDR3: CASSLIASQKGEQYF. CDR3 nucleotides: TGTGCCAGCAGCTTGATAGCGTCTCAGAAGGGGGAGCAGTACTTC.

The chain is built from TRBV4-2 and TRBJ2-1; D not certain. This CDR3 is 13 amino acids long. V lost 1 base and J 7 bases, leaving 8 bases between the germline ends. Looked up from germline, CDR1 is LGHNA and CDR2 is YNFKEQ. The CDR3 nucleotides read TGTGCCAGCAGCCAAGGACGAACTAATGAGCAGTTCTTC. Translation gives CASSQGRTNEQFF.

The chain employs TRBV2 and TRBJ2-1; 12 nucleotides align to TRBD2. Germline CDR1 is SNHLY and CDR2 is FYNNEI. J was trimmed by 10 bases and V by 4 bases; bases with no gene match: 11. The CDR3 extends over 16 amino acids. CDR3 nucleotides: TGTGCCAGCAGTGGAGGGCTAGCGGGAGGGTCCGGAGAGCAGTTCTTC. It codes for CASSGGLAGGSGEQFF.

The chain uses TRBV28 and TRBJ2-1, with TRBD2 as a possible D gene (6 bases). CDR3 size: 23 residues. Germline V CDR1 and CDR2: MDHEN, SYDVKM. Trimming cost V 1 base and J 9 bases, with 40 bases left between them. Here the CDR3 reads CASSLFFKFGESGRLEKVVEQFF. CDR3 bases: TGTGCCAGCAGTTTATTCTTCAAGTTTGGAGAGAGTGGGAGACTAGAAAAGGTGGTTGAGCAGTTCTTC.

The chain carries TRBV25-1 and TRBJ2-1; D is unclear. V was cut by 8 bases and J by 0 bases, with 11 bases left in between. In germline, CDR1 is MGHDK, CDR2 SYGVNS. The CDR3 consists of 14 residues. CDR3 nucleotides: TGTGCCAGCCAAGGCGAGAGCTCCTACAATGAGCAGTTCTTC. Translating it yields CASQGESSYNEQFF.

The chain uses TRBV6-6 and TRBJ2-7; D gene unclear. CDR3 length: 13 residues. Germline V gives CDR1 MNHNY, CDR2 SVGAGI (reference sequence). Trimming shortened V by 6 bases and J by 2 bases, and 11 bases separated the two germline ends. Here the CDR3 DNA reads TGTGCCAGCAGAACCCCGGGTGCCTACGAGCAGTACTTC. The encoded protein is CASRTPGAYEQYF.

The rearrangement uses TRBV28 and TRBJ1-2, with 7 positions matching TRBD1. CDR1 is MDHEN, CDR2 SYDVKM, per germline. This CDR3 is built from 19 residues. Trimming at V came to 3 bases and at J to 4 bases, leaving 20 bases not matched to a gene. In nucleotides, the CDR3 is TGTGCCAGCAGTTTCCCCCTAGGCGGCAGGGGGAAGAGTACCTATGGCTACACCTTC. It translates to CASSFPLGGRGKSTYGYTF.

This clone was observed a handful of times. The rearrangement joins TRBV4-1 to TRBJ2-1; TRBD2 is a possible D gene (5 bases). The germline V and J ends were trimmed by 0 bases and 7 bases, with 19 bases remaining between them. Germline loops: CDR1 MGHRA, CDR2 YSYEKL. CDR3 length equals 17 residues. The CDR3 DNA is TGCGCCAGCAGCCAAGAACGGGATCCTCACCGAGGGAATGAGCAGTTCTTC. This translates into CASSQERDPHRGNEQFF.

Points on this clone: It is likely a read error, because the conserved phenylalanine at the end of the CDR3 is missing. This chain uses TRBV28 with TRBJ1-5; D gene uncertain. The CDR3 sequence is 14 residues long. The V gene's germline CDR1 is MDHEN and CDR2 SYDVKM. V was shortened by 1 base and J by 6 bases, with 10 bases between the two germline ends. As DNA, the CDR3 is TGTGCCAGCAGTTTATCAGGAGTTCGTCAGCCCCAGCATCTT. Protein sequence: CASSLSGVRQPQHL.

This chain connects TRBV13 to TRBJ2-3, with 8 bases aligning to TRBD1. The length of the CDR3 is 17 residues. From germline, CDR1 is PRHDT and CDR2 FYEKMQ (reference sequence). Trimming took 4 bases from V and 2 from J; bases not matched to a gene: 11. CDR3 nucleotides: TGTGCCAGCAGCTCGAGGACAGGGTCCCATTCCACAGATACGCAGTATTTT. Translation gives CASSSRTGSHSTDTQYF.

This chain joins TRBV2 and TRBJ1-3; D is undetermined. The length of the CDR3 is 14 residues. The V and J ends lost 4 bases and 0 bases respectively, with 7 bases between them. Germline V gene data show CDR1 as SNHLY and CDR2 as FYNNEI. In DNA, the CDR3 is TGTGCCAGCAGTGCCAGCCGCTCTGGAAACACCATATATTTT. This translates into CASSASRSGNTIYF.

This clone was picked up a small number of times. Mismatch with germline at one junction end may stem from a read error. The rearrangement uses TRBV7-8 and TRBJ2-3, with 7 bases that match TRBD1. The germline CDR1 and CDR2 sequences are SGHVS and FQNEAQ. The CDR3 has 16 residues. For the CDR3, the DNA is TGTGCCAGCAGCATAACGGGACAGCTTAGCAGAGATACGCAGTATTTT. Translating it yields CASSITGQLSRDTQYF.

This clone was seen only a few times. The V call is TRBV10-3, the J call TRBJ1-5; 8 bases line up with TRBD1. Unmatched junction bases numbered 13, after V lost 11 bases and J lost 7 bases. Looked up from germline, CDR1 is ENHRY and CDR2 is SYGVKD. This CDR3 region has 14 residues. DNA for the CDR3: TGTGCCTCATCAGGGGGCGAGGCGTGGCAGCCCCAGCATTTT. Its protein is CASSGGEAWQPQHF.